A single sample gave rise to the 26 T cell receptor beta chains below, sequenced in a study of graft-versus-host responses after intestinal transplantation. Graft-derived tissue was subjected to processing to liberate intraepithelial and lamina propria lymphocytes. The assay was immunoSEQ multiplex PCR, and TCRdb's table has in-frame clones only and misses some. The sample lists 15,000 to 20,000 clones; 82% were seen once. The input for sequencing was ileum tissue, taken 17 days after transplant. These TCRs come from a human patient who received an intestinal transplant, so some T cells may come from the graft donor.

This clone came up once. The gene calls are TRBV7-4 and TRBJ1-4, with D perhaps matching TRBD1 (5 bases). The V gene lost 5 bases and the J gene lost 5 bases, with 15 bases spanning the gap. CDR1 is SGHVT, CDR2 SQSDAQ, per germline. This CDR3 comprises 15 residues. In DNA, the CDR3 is TGTGCCAGCAGCACTGTGGGGGGGATGAATGAAAAACTGTTTTTT. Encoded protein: CASSTVGGMNEKLFF.

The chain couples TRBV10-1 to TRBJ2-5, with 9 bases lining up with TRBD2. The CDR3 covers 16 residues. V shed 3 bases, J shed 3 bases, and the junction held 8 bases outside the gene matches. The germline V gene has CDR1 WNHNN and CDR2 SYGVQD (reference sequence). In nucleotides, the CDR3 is TGCGCCAGCAGTGAATCGGTAGCGGGAGTCGAAGAGACCCAGTACTTC. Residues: CASSESVAGVEETQYF.

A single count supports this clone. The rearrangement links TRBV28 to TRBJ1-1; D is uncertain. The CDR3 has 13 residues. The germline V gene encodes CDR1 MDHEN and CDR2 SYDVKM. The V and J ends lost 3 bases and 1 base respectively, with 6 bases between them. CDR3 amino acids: CASSFSTNTEAFF. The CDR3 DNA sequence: TGTGCCAGCAGTTTTTCGACGAACACTGAAGCTTTCTTT.

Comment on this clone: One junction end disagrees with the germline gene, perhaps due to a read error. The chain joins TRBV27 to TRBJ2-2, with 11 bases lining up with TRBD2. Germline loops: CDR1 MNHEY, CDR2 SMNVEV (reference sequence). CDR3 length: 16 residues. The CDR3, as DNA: TGTGCCAGCTGTTTACTAGCGGGAGAGCTCACCGGGGAGCTGTTTTTT. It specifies CASCLLAGELTGELFF.

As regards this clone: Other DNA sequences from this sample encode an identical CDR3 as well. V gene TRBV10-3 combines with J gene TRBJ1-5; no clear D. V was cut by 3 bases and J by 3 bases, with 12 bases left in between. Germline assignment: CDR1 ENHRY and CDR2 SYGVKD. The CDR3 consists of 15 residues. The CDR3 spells CAISDSHSLNQPQHF. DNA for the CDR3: TGTGCCATCAGTGATTCTCACAGCCTCAATCAGCCCCAGCATTTT.

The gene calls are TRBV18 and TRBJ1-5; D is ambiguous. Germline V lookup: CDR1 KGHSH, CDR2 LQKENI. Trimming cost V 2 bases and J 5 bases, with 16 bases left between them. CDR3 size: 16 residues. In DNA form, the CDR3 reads TGTGCCAGCTCACCAAGCGGCGGACGCCATGATCAGCCCCAGCATTTT. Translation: CASSPSGGRHDQPQHF.

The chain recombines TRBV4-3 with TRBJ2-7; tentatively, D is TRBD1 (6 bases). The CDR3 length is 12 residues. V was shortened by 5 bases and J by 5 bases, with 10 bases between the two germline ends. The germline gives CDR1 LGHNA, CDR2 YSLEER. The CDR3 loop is CASSEQGDEQYF. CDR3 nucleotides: TGCGCCAGCAGCGAACAGGGTGACGAGCAGTACTTC.

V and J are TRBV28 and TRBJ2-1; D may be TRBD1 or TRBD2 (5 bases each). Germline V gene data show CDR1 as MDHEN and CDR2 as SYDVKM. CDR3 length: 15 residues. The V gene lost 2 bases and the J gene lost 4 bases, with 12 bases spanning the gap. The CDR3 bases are TGTGCCAGCAGTTTACGGGACCTGGAATACAATGAGCAGTTCTTC. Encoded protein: CASSLRDLEYNEQFF.

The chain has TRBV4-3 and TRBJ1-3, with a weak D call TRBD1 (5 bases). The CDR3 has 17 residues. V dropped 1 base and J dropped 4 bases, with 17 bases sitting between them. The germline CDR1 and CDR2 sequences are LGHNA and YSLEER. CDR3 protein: CASSQGAGTAGGNTIYF. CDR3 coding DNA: TGCGCCAGCAGCCAAGGTGCAGGGACGGCGGGCGGAAACACCATATATTTT.

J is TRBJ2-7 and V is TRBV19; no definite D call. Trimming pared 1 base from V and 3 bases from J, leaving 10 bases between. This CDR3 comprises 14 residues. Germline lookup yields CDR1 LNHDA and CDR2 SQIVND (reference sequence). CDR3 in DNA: TGTGCCAGTAGTATAGCTGGAACCGGCTACGAGCAGTACTTC. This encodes CASSIAGTGYEQYF.

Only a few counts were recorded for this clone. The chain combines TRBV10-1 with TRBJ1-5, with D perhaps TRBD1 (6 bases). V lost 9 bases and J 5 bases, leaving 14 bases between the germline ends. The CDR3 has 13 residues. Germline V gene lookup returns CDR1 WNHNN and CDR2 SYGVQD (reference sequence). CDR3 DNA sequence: TGCGCCAGAACCGCAGGGGTAGATCAGCCCCAGCATTTT. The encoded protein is CARTAGVDQPQHF.

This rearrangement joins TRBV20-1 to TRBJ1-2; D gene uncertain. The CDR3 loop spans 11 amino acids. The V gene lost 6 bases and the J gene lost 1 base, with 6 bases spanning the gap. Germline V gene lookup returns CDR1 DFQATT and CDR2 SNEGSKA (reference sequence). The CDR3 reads CSAQVNYGYTF. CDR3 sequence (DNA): TGCAGTGCACAAGTTAACTATGGCTACACCTTC.

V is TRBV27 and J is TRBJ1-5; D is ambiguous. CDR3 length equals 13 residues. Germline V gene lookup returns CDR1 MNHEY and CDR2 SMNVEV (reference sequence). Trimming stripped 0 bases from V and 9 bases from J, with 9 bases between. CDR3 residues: CASSLSPFWPQHF. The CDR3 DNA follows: TGTGCCAGCAGTTTATCCCCCTTTTGGCCCCAGCATTTT.

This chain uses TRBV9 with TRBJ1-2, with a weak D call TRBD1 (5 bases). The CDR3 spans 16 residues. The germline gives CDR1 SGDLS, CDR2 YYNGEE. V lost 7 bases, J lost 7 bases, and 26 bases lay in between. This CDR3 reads CASWGNSHDNSRGYTF. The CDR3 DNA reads TGTGCCAGCTGGGGCAACAGCCACGATAACTCGCGTGGCTACACCTTC.

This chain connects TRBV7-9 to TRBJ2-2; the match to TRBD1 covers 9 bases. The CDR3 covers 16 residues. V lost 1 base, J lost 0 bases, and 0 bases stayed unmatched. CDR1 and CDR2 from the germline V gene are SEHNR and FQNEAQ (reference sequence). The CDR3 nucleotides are TGTGCCAGCAGCTTAGGACAGGGGGCGAACACCGGGGAGCTGTTTTTT. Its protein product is CASSLGQGANTGELFF.

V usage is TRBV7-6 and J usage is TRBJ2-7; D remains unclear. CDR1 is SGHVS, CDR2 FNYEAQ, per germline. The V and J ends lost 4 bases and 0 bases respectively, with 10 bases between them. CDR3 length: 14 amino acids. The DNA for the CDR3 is TGTGCCAGCAGCTCACAACAGAGCTCCTACGAGCAGTACTTC. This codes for CASSSQQSSYEQYF.

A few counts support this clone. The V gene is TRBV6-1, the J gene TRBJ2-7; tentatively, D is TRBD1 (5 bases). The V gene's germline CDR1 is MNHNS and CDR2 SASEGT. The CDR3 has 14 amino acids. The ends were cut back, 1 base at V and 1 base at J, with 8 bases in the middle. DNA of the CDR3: TGTGCCAGCAGTGAAGACGGACAATCCTACGAGCAGTACTTC. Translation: CASSEDGQSYEQYF.

CDR3 DNA sequence: TGCGCCAGCAGCTCCCGGGACAGGGGGCCAGATACGCAGTATTTT. Translation gives CASSSRDRGPDTQYF. The chain uses TRBV4-3 and TRBJ2-3, with 12 bases identical to TRBD1. CDR3 length equals 15 residues. From germline, CDR1 is LGHNA and CDR2 YSLEER. After removal of 5 bases from V and 4 bases from J, the junction contained 4 bases not matched to a gene.

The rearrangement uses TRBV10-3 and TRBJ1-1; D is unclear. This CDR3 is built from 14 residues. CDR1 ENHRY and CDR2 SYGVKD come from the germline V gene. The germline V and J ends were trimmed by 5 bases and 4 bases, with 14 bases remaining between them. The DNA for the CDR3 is TGTGCCATCAGTCGTCAGGTGTTCGGCACTGAAGCTTTCTTT. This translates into CAISRQVFGTEAFF.

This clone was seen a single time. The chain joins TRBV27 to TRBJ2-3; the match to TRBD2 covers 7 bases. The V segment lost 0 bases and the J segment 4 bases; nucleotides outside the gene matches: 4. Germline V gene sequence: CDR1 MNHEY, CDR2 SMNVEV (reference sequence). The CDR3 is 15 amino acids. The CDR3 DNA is TGTGCCAGCAGTTTATCAGTAGCGGGCGCAGATACGCAGTATTTT. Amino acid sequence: CASSLSVAGADTQYF.

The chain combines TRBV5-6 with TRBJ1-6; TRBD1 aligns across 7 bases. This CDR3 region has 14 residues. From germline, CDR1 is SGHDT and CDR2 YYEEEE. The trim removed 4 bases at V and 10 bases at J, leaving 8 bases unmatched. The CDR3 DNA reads TGTGCCAGCAGCAACCGACAGGGTTGGTCACCCCTCCACTTT. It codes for CASSNRQGWSPLHF.

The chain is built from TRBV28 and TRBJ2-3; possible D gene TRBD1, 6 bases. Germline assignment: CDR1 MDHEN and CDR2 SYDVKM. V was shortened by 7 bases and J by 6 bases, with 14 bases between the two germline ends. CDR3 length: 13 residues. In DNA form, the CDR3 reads TGTGCCAGCATACGCAACAGGGCGGATACGCAGTATTTT. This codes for CASIRNRADTQYF.

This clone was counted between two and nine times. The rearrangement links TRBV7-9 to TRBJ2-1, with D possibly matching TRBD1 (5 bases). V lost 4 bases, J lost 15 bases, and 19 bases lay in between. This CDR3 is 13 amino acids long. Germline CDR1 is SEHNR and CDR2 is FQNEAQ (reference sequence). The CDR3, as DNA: TGTGCCAGCAGCTCAGCCTTGCTAGGGGCCCTGTTCTTC. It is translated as CASSSALLGALFF.

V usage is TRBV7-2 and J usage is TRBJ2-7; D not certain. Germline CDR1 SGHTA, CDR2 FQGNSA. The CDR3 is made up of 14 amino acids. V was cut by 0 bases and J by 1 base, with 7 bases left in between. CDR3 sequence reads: CASSLAADSYEQYF. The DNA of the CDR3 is TGTGCCAGCAGCTTAGCAGCAGATTCCTACGAGCAGTACTTC.

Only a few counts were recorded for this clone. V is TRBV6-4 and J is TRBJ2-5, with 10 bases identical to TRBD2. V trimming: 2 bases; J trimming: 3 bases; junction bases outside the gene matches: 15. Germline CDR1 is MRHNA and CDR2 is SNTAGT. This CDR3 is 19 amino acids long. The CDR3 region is CASSDPRESLAGEEETQYF. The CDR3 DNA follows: TGTGCCAGCAGTGACCCCCGGGAAAGTCTAGCGGGAGAGGAAGAGACCCAGTACTTC.

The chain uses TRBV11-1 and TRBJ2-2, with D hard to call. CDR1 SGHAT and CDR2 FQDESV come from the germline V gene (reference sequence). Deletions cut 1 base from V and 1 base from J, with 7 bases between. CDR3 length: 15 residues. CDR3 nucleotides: TGTGCCAGCAGCTTAGGGACGGAGAACACCGGGGAGCTGTTTTTT. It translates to CASSLGTENTGELFF.